The 22 T cell receptor beta chains given below trace back to one sample, sequenced in a study of a mutant IDH1 vaccine in newly diagnosed glioma. The time point was: week 35, safety follow-up. All doses held 300 ug of mutant IDH1 20-mer peptide, with topical imiquimod. Assay used: immunoSEQ multiplex PCR; TCRdb lists only in-frame clones, some missing. In the table there are approximately 50,000 clones, roughly nine tenths of which are singletons. Their cognate antigens are unknown. The sample here was PBMCs, taken from a glioma patient whose treatment included an IDH1 peptide vaccine. These receptors all stem from a man aged 40-49 years with glioma.

The chain links TRBV4-1 to TRBJ2-2, with D perhaps assigned TRBD1 or TRBD2 (5 bases each). The germline gives CDR1 MGHRA, CDR2 YSYEKL. CDR3 length equals 15 residues. Trimming left V 3 bases short and J 4 bases short, with 12 bases between. CDR3: CASSHARAGTGELFF. CDR3 in DNA: TGCGCCAGCAGCCACGCCAGGGCGGGCACCGGGGAGCTGTTTTTT.

This clone was found once. The chain is built from TRBV2 and TRBJ2-5; D assignment may be TRBD1 or TRBD2 (5 bases each). The better agreement between TRBJ2-7 and the DNA end casts doubt on the J call. Germline CDR1 and CDR2: SNHLY and FYNNEI. This CDR3 contains 15 residues. CDR3 nucleotides: TGTGCCAGCAGTGAGGGGGAAAGGTTGGTCTACGAGCAGTACTTC. It is translated as CASSEGERLVYEQYF.

The J gene is TRBJ2-2, the V gene TRBV9, with unresolved D. The CDR3 has 14 residues. In germline, CDR1 is SGDLS, CDR2 YYNGEE. Trimming cost V 0 bases and J 9 bases, with 12 bases left between them. This chain's CDR3 is CASSVGLEHRELFF. The CDR3 DNA is TGTGCCAGCAGCGTAGGGCTAGAACACCGGGAGCTGTTTTTT. Full variable domain (outside the CDR3, taken from reference TRBV9 and TRBJ2-2): DSGVTQTPKHLITATGQRVTLRCSPRSGDLSVYWYQQSLDQGLQFLIQYYNGEERAKGNILERFSAQQFPDLHSELNLSSLELGDSALYFCASSVGLEHRELFFGEGSRLTVL.

In this sample, this clone turned up once. V and J are TRBV9 and TRBJ2-7; TRBD2 matches 7 bases. J lost 5 bases, V lost 3 bases, and 8 bases had no gene match. CDR1 SGDLS and CDR2 YYNGEE come from the germline V gene. The CDR3 is 14 amino acids. The chain's CDR3 is CASSAQAGRDEQYF. CDR3 nucleotides: TGTGCCAGCAGCGCTCAAGCGGGACGGGACGAGCAGTACTTC.

This chain links TRBV11-2 with TRBJ2-1, with TRBD2 matching over 8 bases. The CDR3 spans 14 residues. Trimming took 4 bases from V and 3 from J; bases not matched to a gene: 2. From germline, CDR1 is SGHAT and CDR2 FQNNGV. Here the CDR3 DNA reads TGTGCCAGCAGCTGGGGACTAGGCTACAATGAGCAGTTCTTC. It specifies CASSWGLGYNEQFF.

The chain joins TRBV10-3 to TRBJ2-7, with TRBD1 identical over 7 bases. The CDR3 runs 12 residues. Germline V gene sequence: CDR1 ENHRY, CDR2 SYGVKD. With V trimmed by 4 bases and J by 10 bases, 7 bases remained unmatched. CDR3 region: CAISADRVEQYF. The CDR3 DNA reads as TGTGCCATCAGTGCTGACAGGGTCGAACAGTACTTC.

The chain carries TRBV19 and TRBJ1-3, with unresolved D. Gene TRBJ2-2 matches the end of the DNA better, so the J call may be wrong. The germline V gene encodes CDR1 LNHDA and CDR2 SQIVND (reference sequence). The CDR3 extends over 12 amino acids. This CDR3 reads CASSDGPGELFF. The CDR3 DNA reads as TGTGCCAGTAGTGACGGACCCGGGGAGCTGTTTTTT.

The chain couples TRBV19 to TRBJ1-1; D call uncertain. Germline V gene sequence: CDR1 LNHDA, CDR2 SQIVND (reference sequence). This CDR3 contains 15 residues. The ends were cut back, 9 bases at V and 3 bases at J, with 20 bases in the middle. In nucleotides, the CDR3 is TGTGCCAGGCGCATTCCGGCTGGGGTGGACACTGAAGCTTTCTTT. Amino acids: CARRIPAGVDTEAFF.

The chain carries TRBV19 and TRBJ2-5, with D unresolved. V was clipped by 10 bases and J by 1 base, with 13 bases between them. This CDR3 contains 13 residues. Per germline, CDR1 LNHDA and CDR2 SQIVND (reference sequence). CDR3: CATSRASQETQYF. The CDR3 nucleotides are TGTGCCACATCAAGGGCGAGCCAAGAGACCCAGTACTTC.

The chain uses TRBV4-3 and TRBJ2-5, with TRBD1 matching 8 bases. CDR1 LGHNA and CDR2 YSLEER come from the germline V gene. V lost 1 base to trimming and J lost 2 bases; unmatched junction nucleotides: 3. The CDR3 is 15 amino acids. The CDR3 protein is CASSQGQGPQETQYF. The CDR3 nucleotides are TGCGCCAGCAGCCAAGGACAGGGGCCGCAAGAGACCCAGTACTTC.

For this clone: Other DNA sequences in the sample encode the same CDR3. The chain uses TRBV6-5 and TRBJ1-2, with 9 bases fitting TRBD1. This CDR3 has 14 residues. V shed 6 bases and J 5 bases; nucleotides not matched to a gene: 7. The germline V gene has CDR1 MNHEY and CDR2 SVGAGI. CDR3: CASSRDRAIYGYTF. CDR3 bases: TGTGCCAGCAGCCGGGACAGGGCGATTTATGGCTACACCTTC.

The chain is built from TRBV6-6 and TRBJ1-1, with no clear D. The germline V and J ends were trimmed by 2 bases and 4 bases, with 11 bases remaining between them. The CDR3 extends over 14 amino acids. Per germline, CDR1 MNHNY and CDR2 SVGAGI (reference sequence). CDR3 coding DNA: TGTGCCAGCAGTTACGGCGATCGGGGCACTGAAGCTTTCTTT. Its protein is CASSYGDRGTEAFF.

The chain carries TRBV6-5 and TRBJ2-7; 8 bases are a match to TRBD2. The ends lost 1 base at V and 0 bases at J; junction bases unmatched: 5. Germline assignment: CDR1 MNHEY and CDR2 SVGAGI. The CDR3 length is 16 residues. The CDR3 loop is CASSYFPAGASYEQYF. The DNA for the CDR3 is TGTGCCAGCAGTTACTTCCCAGCGGGAGCCTCCTACGAGCAGTACTTC.

The chain joins TRBV18 to TRBJ2-3; D is unclear. The V gene's germline CDR1 is KGHSH and CDR2 LQKENI. V dropped 0 bases and J dropped 4 bases, with 5 bases sitting between them. This CDR3 spans 13 amino acids. This CDR3 reads CASSPPAADTQYF. CDR3 bases: TGTGCCAGCTCACCACCGGCCGCAGATACGCAGTATTTT. Supplemented by reference TRBV18 and TRBJ2-3, the full variable domain reads NAGVMQNPRHLVRRRGQEARLRCSPMKGHSHVYWYRQLPEEGLKFMVYLQKENIIDESGMPKERFSAEFPKEGPSILRIQQVVRGDSAAYFCASSPPAADTQYFGPGTRLTVL.

The chain is built from TRBV19 and TRBJ2-7, with D perhaps matching TRBD2 (5 bases). Trimming stripped 6 bases from V and 1 base from J, with 16 bases between. Germline assignment: CDR1 LNHDA and CDR2 SQIVND (reference sequence). The CDR3 spans 15 residues. CDR3 sequence: CASSRTLQRSYEQYF. CDR3 in DNA: TGTGCCAGTAGCAGGACTCTCCAAAGGTCCTACGAGCAGTACTTC.

The chain combines TRBV19 with TRBJ2-3, with D possibly being TRBD2 (6 bases). Germline assignment: CDR1 LNHDA and CDR2 SQIVND (reference sequence). Trimming removed 5 bases at V and 1 base at J, with 16 bases between. The CDR3 is made up of 16 amino acids. CDR3 protein: CASSSRRVTGTDTQYF. In DNA, the CDR3 is TGTGCCAGTAGTTCCAGGAGGGTTACGGGCACAGATACGCAGTATTTT.

This clone was picked up a small number of times. This chain uses TRBV6-5 with TRBJ2-5; 7 bases align to TRBD1. This CDR3 has 15 amino acids. The J segment lost 4 bases and the V segment lost 6 bases, leaving 11 bases of the junction unmatched. Germline-derived CDR1 and CDR2 are MNHEY and SVGAGI. The CDR3 DNA follows: TGTGCCAGCAGGGCTGGCACAGGGGTAGCAGAGACCCAGTACTTC. This encodes CASRAGTGVAETQYF.

V gene TRBV19 combines with J gene TRBJ2-1; no firm D call. The germline V and J ends were trimmed by 4 bases and 0 bases, with 16 bases remaining between them. This CDR3 has 17 amino acids. Germline CDR1 LNHDA, CDR2 SQIVND (reference sequence). CDR3 sequence reads: CASSNPYSGRSYNEQFF. The CDR3, as DNA: TGTGCCAGTAGTAACCCGTATTCGGGCCGCTCCTACAATGAGCAGTTCTTC.

This chain connects TRBV6-4 to TRBJ1-2; 11 positions agree with TRBD1. Germline V lookup: CDR1 MRHNA, CDR2 SNTAGT. CDR3 length: 15 amino acids. The V gene end was trimmed by 6 bases and the J gene end by 4 bases; junction bases not matched to a gene: 7. CDR3 DNA: TGTGCCAGCAGAAACCGGGACAGGGGGATCTATGGCTACACCTTC. Its protein product is CASRNRDRGIYGYTF.

This chain joins TRBV5-6 and TRBJ1-1, with 8 bases matching TRBD1. Germline V gene data show CDR1 as SGHDT and CDR2 as YYEEEE. This CDR3 region has 15 residues. The J segment lost 3 bases and the V segment lost 6 bases, leaving 10 bases of the junction unmatched. The CDR3 here is CASKTGAGSYTEAFF. The DNA for the CDR3 is TGTGCCAGCAAGACAGGGGCAGGGTCGTACACTGAAGCTTTCTTT.

Here the CDR3 reads CASTPHQESDTQYF. CDR3 coding DNA: TGCGCCAGCACCCCTCATCAAGAGTCAGATACGCAGTATTTT. The gene calls are TRBV5-1 and TRBJ2-3; no firm D call. Germline-derived CDR1 and CDR2 are SGHRS and YFSETQ. This CDR3 comprises 14 residues. Between the trimmed V and J ends, which lost 6 bases and 4 bases, there was a span of 15 bases.

The rearrangement uses TRBV18 and TRBJ1-1; no definite D call. CDR3 size: 13 residues. V lost 6 bases to trimming and J lost 3 bases, with 11 bases between them. Looked up from germline, CDR1 is KGHSH and CDR2 is LQKENI. The CDR3 DNA reads TGTGCCAGCTCGCAGAGAAGGGACACTGAAGCTTTCTTT. It translates to CASSQRRDTEAFF.